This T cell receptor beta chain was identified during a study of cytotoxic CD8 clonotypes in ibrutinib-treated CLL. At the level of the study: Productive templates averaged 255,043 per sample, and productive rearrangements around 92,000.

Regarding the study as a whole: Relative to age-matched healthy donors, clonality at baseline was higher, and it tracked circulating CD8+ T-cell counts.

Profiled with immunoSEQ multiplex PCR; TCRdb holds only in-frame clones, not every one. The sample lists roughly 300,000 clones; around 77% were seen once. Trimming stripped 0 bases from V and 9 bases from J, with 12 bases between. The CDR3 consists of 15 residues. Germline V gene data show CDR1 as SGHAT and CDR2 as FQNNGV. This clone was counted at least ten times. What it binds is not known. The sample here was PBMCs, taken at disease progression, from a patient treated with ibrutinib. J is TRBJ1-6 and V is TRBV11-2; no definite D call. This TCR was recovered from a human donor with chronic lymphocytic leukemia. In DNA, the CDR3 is TGTGCCAGCAGCTTAGAGGGCAGATACTCTTCACCCCTCCACTTT. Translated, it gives CASSLEGRYSSPLHF.